A single sample gave rise to the 12 T cell receptor beta chains below, sequenced in a study of T cells in Graves' hyperthyroidism and ophthalmopathy. TCR beta CDR3 sequences were amplified from RNA transcripts. The HTBI primer set served for first-round RT-PCR of the TCR CDR3. One entry per CDR3 protein, called by TCRdb with MiXCR from the multiplex PCR reads. The sample has approximately 570,000 distinct CDR3 sequences; just under 20% are singletons. The sample was blood. The source is a man aged 35 to 55 with Graves' ophthalmopathy.

The gene calls are TRBV15 and TRBJ1-4; 7 nucleotides agree with TRBD1. The CDR3 runs 17 residues. Trimming took 3 bases from V and 0 from J; bases not matched to a gene: 7. Germline V lookup: CDR1 LNHNV, CDR2 YYDKDF (reference sequence). The CDR3 coding sequence is TGTGCCACCAGCAGGGACAGGAGCTCTGCAACTAATGAAAAACTGTTTTTT. The encoded protein is CATSRDRSSATNEKLFF.

V gene TRBV6-1 combines with J gene TRBJ1-2; D is undetermined. This CDR3 comprises 12 residues. Germline CDR1 and CDR2: MNHNS and SASEGT. Between the trimmed V and J ends, which lost 6 bases and 8 bases, there was a span of 13 bases. The CDR3 bases are TGTGCCAGCAGCTTCGGACTGATGGGCTACACCTTC. Protein sequence: CASSFGLMGYTF.

The sample holds many counts of this clonotype. CDR3 sequence reads: CATNDPSAQRGEQYF. CDR3 DNA: TGTGCCACCAACGACCCGTCGGCTCAGAGGGGCGAGCAGTACTTC. The gene calls are TRBV6-2 or TRBV6-3 and TRBJ2-7; D might be TRBD1 or TRBD2, each matching 5 bases. V lost 10 bases, J lost 6 bases, and 25 bases lay in between. CDR3 length: 15 amino acids. Per germline, CDR1 MNHEY and CDR2 SVGEGT.

Ten or more counts support this clonotype. The genes are TRBV2 and TRBJ2-2, with 11 nucleotides matching TRBD1. Germline V gives CDR1 SNHLY, CDR2 FYNNEI. V dropped 6 bases and J dropped 5; count of bases not matched to a gene: 11. The CDR3 loop spans 17 amino acids. The CDR3 DNA follows: TGTGCCAGCAGCGGGACAGGGGGAGGTCTAGGGACCGGGGAGCTGTTTTTT. It yields the protein CASSGTGGGLGTGELFF.

The gene calls are TRBV10-3 and TRBJ2-7; D tentatively reads TRBD1 or TRBD2 (5 bases each). The CDR3 length is 12 residues. The germline CDR1 and CDR2 sequences are ENHRY and SYGVKD. The V and J ends lost 9 bases and 3 bases respectively, with 12 bases between them. The DNA for the CDR3 is TGTGCCATTTCCTGGGACGGCTACGAGCAGTACTTC. Residues: CAISWDGYEQYF.

This clonotype was recorded many times. J is TRBJ2-7 and V is TRBV28; D ambiguous. Germline CDR1 is MDHEN and CDR2 is SYDVKM. The CDR3 spans 16 residues. V was clipped by 3 bases and J by 7 bases, with 22 bases between them. Written as DNA, the CDR3 is TGTGCCAGCAGTTTTATCACATGGGATCGCGCGCAGGAGCAGTACTTC. Its translation is CASSFITWDRAQEQYF.

The chain is built from TRBV28 and TRBJ2-1, with D maybe TRBD2 (6 bases). Germline CDR1 and CDR2: MDHEN and SYDVKM. V lost 6 bases, J lost 4 bases, and 13 bases lay in between. This CDR3 has 14 amino acids. The CDR3 loop is CASRILGGYNEQFF. CDR3 bases: TGTGCCAGCAGGATCCTGGGGGGTTACAATGAGCAGTTCTTC.

V usage is TRBV27 and J usage is TRBJ2-1; D remains ambiguous. Germline CDR1 reads MNHEY; CDR2 reads SMNVEV (reference sequence). CDR3 size: 14 residues. Trimming pared 0 bases from V and 5 bases from J, leaving 8 bases between. The CDR3 nucleotides are TGTGCCAGCAGTTTATCCTCTTTTAACAATGAGCAGTTCTTC. Its protein product is CASSLSSFNNEQFF.

A word on this clonotype: This may arise from a read error, as a much more abundant clone is one base away. This chain links TRBV20-1 with TRBJ1-4; D may be TRBD1 (6 bases). The ends were cut back, 5 bases at V and 1 base at J, with 14 bases in the middle. Germline CDR1 and CDR2: DFQATT and SNEGSKA (reference sequence). CDR3 length: 15 residues. The DNA of the CDR3 is TGCAGTGCTGAATATAGCAGGGGAACTAATGAAAAACTGTTTTTT. Translated: CSAEYSRGTNEKLFF.

This clonotype was seen more than once but under ten times. The rearrangement joins TRBV20-1 to TRBJ1-1, with TRBD1 matching over 9 bases. Losses at the gene ends were 3 bases for V and 3 bases for J; bases not matched to a gene: 5. CDR3 length: 14 amino acids. The V gene's germline CDR1 is DFQATT and CDR2 SNEGSKA (reference sequence). The DNA of the CDR3 is TGCAGTGCTAGTCCCGGGACAGGGTACACTGAAGCTTTCTTT. It specifies CSASPGTGYTEAFF.

This chain connects TRBV6-5 to TRBJ2-5, with 7 bases that match TRBD1. V trimming: 4 bases; J trimming: 4 bases; junction bases outside the gene matches: 9. This CDR3 is built from 15 residues. Germline lookup yields CDR1 MNHEY and CDR2 SVGAGI. CDR3 in DNA: TGTGCCAGCAGTTTCAACAGGGGAACGGGAGAGACCCAGTACTTC. Protein: CASSFNRGTGETQYF.

The V and J genes are TRBV7-2 and TRBJ1-4; perhaps TRBD1 as D (5 bases). CDR3 length: 14 amino acids. Deletions cut 5 bases from V and 8 bases from J, with 15 bases between. The germline V gene encodes CDR1 SGHTA and CDR2 FQGNSA. The CDR3 here is CASSPRAGNEKLFF. In DNA form, the CDR3 reads TGTGCCAGCAGCCCCCGGGCAGGGAACGAAAAACTGTTTTTT.